A selection of T cell receptor beta chains follows, all from one sample in a study of T cells after yellow fever vaccination. A single record per CDR3 protein comes from TCRdb applying MiXCR to the 5' RACE reads. The sample includes 450,000 to 600,000 distinct CDR3 sequences, about 17% of them seen just once. The material sequenced was PBMCs, taken about 5 days after the first yellow fever vaccination. The receptors shown here come from a man aged 18 to 30 who received the YFV17D yellow fever vaccine. Both conserved end residues are part of each CDR3. Rows give clone size only sometimes, using once, few, many, or a class for an expanded clone.

CDR3aa | j_gene | v_gene | abundance
CASSPGRVSYNEQFF | TRBJ2-1 | TRBV7-6 | -
CATPSGGPYTGELFF | TRBJ2-2 | TRBV12-3/TRBV12-4 | few
CASSNIRGLYTGELFF | TRBJ2-2 | TRBV19 | -
CASSMGETQYF | TRBJ2-5 | TRBV19 | -
CAISEGGDRDGYTF | TRBJ1-2 | TRBV10-3 | -
CATSGTPSGDTQYF | TRBJ2-3 | TRBV24-1 | -
CASSPGGLSYGYTF | TRBJ1-2 | TRBV7-3 | few
CASRLRQTGGEQPQHF | TRBJ1-5 | TRBV6-2/TRBV6-3 | few
CATSRDIQETQYF | TRBJ2-5 | TRBV15 | -
CASSWTVTDTQYF | TRBJ2-3 | TRBV7-9 | -
CASSIGQGAWYEQYF | TRBJ2-7 | TRBV5-5 | few
CASSLGSPEAFF | TRBJ1-1 | TRBV12-3/TRBV12-4 | few
CASSFPTSGDYNEQFF | TRBJ2-1 | TRBV11-1 | -
CASSFGLASNQPQHF | TRBJ1-5 | TRBV5-5 | -
CASSTRTGGNYEQYF | TRBJ2-7 | TRBV7-2 | -
CSARNPWSVGNMNTEAFF | TRBJ1-1 | TRBV20-1 | many
CASSFGPTLRYF | TRBJ2-3 | TRBV7-9 | -
CASSRQGMNSPLHF | TRBJ1-6 | TRBV6-2/TRBV6-3 | -
CASSGGLSYNEQFF | TRBJ2-1 | TRBV9 | -
CASSYQRLAGGQETQYF | TRBJ2-5 | TRBV7-2 | -
CASSLSGRDMDTQYF | TRBJ2-3 | TRBV3-1 | -
CAISDWGAGRNTEAFF | TRBJ1-1 | TRBV10-3 | -
CASSPQGGEAKNIQYF | TRBJ2-4 | TRBV7-9 | few
CASSLFGQAEGGYTF | TRBJ1-2 | TRBV7-2 | -
CASSLSAATGNSPLHF | TRBJ1-6 | TRBV27 | -